These 29 T cell receptor beta chains originate from one sample sequenced in a study of blood T cell repertoires in COVID-19 (dated by TCRdb to about 2020). The library was made by the immunoSEQ multiplex PCR assay. The clones in this table, taken by TCRdb from immuneACCESS, are in-frame only. Not every clone is retained; where verified, under half of the shortfall comes from an unresolved V gene, and the cause of the rest is unknown. The sample table holds 200,000 to 250,000 clones, of which about 89% were seen once. Roughly 6% of the sample is held by the ten biggest clonotypes. Sequencing was performed on peripheral blood. These receptor sequences come from a man in his fifties or sixties who had recovered from COVID-19.

V is TRBV19 and J is TRBJ2-7; 8 positions match TRBD2. The CDR3 totals 15 residues. V shed 5 bases, J shed 2 bases, and the junction held 8 bases outside the gene matches. Germline lookup yields CDR1 LNHDA and CDR2 SQIVND (reference sequence). DNA for the CDR3: TGTGCCAGTAGTTTCTCGGGACTAGAAACCTACGAGCAGTACTTC. It translates to CASSFSGLETYEQYF.

This chain uses TRBV6-2 or TRBV6-3 with TRBJ1-6, with D uncertain. Germline CDR1 and CDR2: MNHEY and SVGEGT. The ends were cut back, 2 bases at V and 4 bases at J, with 15 bases in the middle. The CDR3 has 17 amino acids. The CDR3 DNA sequence: TGTGCCAGCAGTTACCCTCACCTACCGCCGTATAATTCACCCCTCCACTTT. Translated, it gives CASSYPHLPPYNSPLHF.

This chain connects TRBV19 to TRBJ2-5; perhaps TRBD1 as D (6 bases). Germline values: CDR1 LNHDA, CDR2 SQIVND (reference sequence). The length of the CDR3 is 13 residues. Trimming removed 4 bases from V and 5 bases from J, with 11 bases in between. CDR3 amino acids: CASSKAGDETQYF. CDR3 bases: TGTGCCAGTAGTAAGGCAGGGGATGAGACCCAGTACTTC.

This chain uses TRBV7-2 with TRBJ1-2, with 8 bases fitting TRBD1. Germline CDR1 and CDR2: SGHTA and FQGNSA. Trimming at V came to 5 bases and at J to 6 bases, leaving 8 bases not matched to a gene. CDR3 length equals 14 residues. The DNA for the CDR3 is TGTGCCAGCAGCCAAGACAGGGGAGGTCATGGCTACACCTTC. Encoded protein: CASSQDRGGHGYTF. Full variable domain (remainder filled in from reference TRBV7-2 and TRBJ1-2): GAGVSQSPSNKVTEKGKDVELRCDPISGHTALYWYRQSLGQGLEFLIYFQGNSAPDKSGLPSDRFSAERTGGSVSTLTIQRTQQEDSAVYLCASSQDRGGHGYTFGSGTRLTVV.

This chain uses TRBV3-1 (or the pseudogene TRBV3-2) with TRBJ2-5; D uncertain. CDR3 size: 13 residues. V gave up 3 bases and J gave up 5 bases, with 10 bases separating them. The germline V gene encodes CDR1 LGHDT and CDR2 YNNKEL (reference sequence). CDR3 loop: CASSQGQWETQYF. CDR3 in DNA: TGTGCCAGCAGCCAGGGCCAGTGGGAGACCCAGTACTTC.

The rearrangement joins TRBV5-1 to TRBJ2-7; TRBD1 aligns across 9 bases. CDR3 length: 15 amino acids. Germline values: CDR1 SGHRS, CDR2 YFSETQ. V shed 4 bases and J 4 bases; nucleotides not matched to a gene: 9. This CDR3 is CASSLTRDRAYEQYF. The DNA of the CDR3 is TGCGCCAGCAGCCTAACCCGGGACAGGGCTTACGAGCAGTACTTC.

The CDR3 coding sequence is TGTGCCAGCAGTTATGGACAGGGGGGCGGCTACACCTTC. Translation gives CASSYGQGGGYTF. The V call is TRBV27, the J call TRBJ1-2, with TRBD1 matching 10 bases. Germline V gene data show CDR1 as MNHEY and CDR2 as SMNVEV (reference sequence). The ends lost 4 bases at V and 8 bases at J; junction bases unmatched: 4. CDR3 length: 13 residues.

V is TRBV18 and J is TRBJ2-2; D is undetermined. This CDR3 comprises 15 residues. V shed 3 bases and J shed 5 bases, with 13 bases lying between them. In germline, CDR1 is KGHSH, CDR2 LQKENI. The CDR3, as DNA: TGTGCCAGCTCACCGGAACAGTCTGGAACCGGGGAGCTGTTTTTT. This sequence encodes CASSPEQSGTGELFF.

This chain uses TRBV6-5 with TRBJ1-5; TRBD1 agrees at 7 bases. The CDR3 has 15 amino acids. Unmatched junction bases numbered 8, after V lost 8 bases and J lost 1 base. Germline CDR1 is MNHEY and CDR2 is SVGAGI. Here the CDR3 DNA reads TGTGCCAGCGTCCGGGACAGAGGGAGCAATCAGCCCCAGCATTTT. Its protein product is CASVRDRGSNQPQHF.

This clone was counted a single time. The chain recombines TRBV2 with TRBJ2-1; TRBD1 might be the D (5 bases). CDR3 length: 10 amino acids. The V end lost 6 bases, the J end lost 12 bases, and 9 bases lay between the germline ends. The V gene's germline CDR1 is SNHLY and CDR2 FYNNEI. The CDR3 protein is CASRGPRQFF. The CDR3 DNA sequence: TGTGCCAGCAGGGGGCCTCGGCAGTTCTTC. Variable domain in full (rest from reference TRBV2 and TRBJ2-1): EPEVTQTPSHQVTQMGQEVILRCVPISNHLYFYWYRQILGQKVEFLVSFYNNEISEKSEIFDDQFSVERPDGSNFTLKIRSTKLEDSAMYFCASRGPRQFFGPGTRLTVL.

This chain joins TRBV2 and TRBJ1-4; 7 nucleotides match TRBD1. The germline V gene encodes CDR1 SNHLY and CDR2 FYNNEI. The CDR3 contains 15 residues. The V gene end was trimmed by 2 bases and the J gene end by 8 bases; junction bases not matched to a gene: 8. In DNA form, the CDR3 reads TGTGCCAGCAGTGAAAAAACAGGGGTTTGGGAAAAACTGTTTTTT. Residues: CASSEKTGVWEKLFF.

V and J are TRBV5-4 and TRBJ2-1; the match to TRBD1 covers 12 bases. The junction had 10 bases not matched to a gene; V was cut back by 0 bases and J by 12 bases. The CDR3 length is 16 residues. Germline CDR1 SGHNT, CDR2 YYREEE (reference sequence). CDR3 sequence reads: CASSLARDRGPGGQFF. In DNA, the CDR3 is TGTGCCAGCAGCTTGGCCCGGGACAGGGGGCCGGGGGGGCAGTTCTTC.

The chain employs TRBV5-1 and TRBJ1-2, with a weak D call TRBD1 (6 bases). Trimming removed 7 bases at V and 0 bases at J, with 10 bases between. In germline, CDR1 is SGHRS, CDR2 YFSETQ. This CDR3 comprises 13 residues. The CDR3 spells CASGTRPNYGYTF. The CDR3 DNA sequence: TGCGCCAGCGGGACAAGACCTAACTATGGCTACACCTTC. Based on the CDR3 plus reference TRBV5-1 and TRBJ1-2, the full variable domain is KAGVTQTPRYLIKTRGQQVTLSCSPISGHRSVSWYQQTPGQGLQFLFEYFSETQRNKGNFPGRFSGRQFSNSRSEMNVSTLELGDSALYLCASGTRPNYGYTFGSGTRLTVV.

The CDR3 DNA sequence: TGTGCCAGCAGCCAAGCGGGCGGGGCCGGGGCCAACGTCCTGACTTTC. Translating it yields CASSQAGGAGANVLTF. The chain couples TRBV4-2 to TRBJ2-6; D perhaps matches TRBD2 (6 bases). Germline assignment: CDR1 LGHNA and CDR2 YNFKEQ. This CDR3 spans 16 amino acids. Trimming took 1 base from V and 4 from J, leaving 11 bases between them.

The genes are TRBV29-1 and TRBJ2-4, with 11 bases identical to TRBD1. CDR1 and CDR2 from the germline V gene are SQVTM and ANQGSEA. This CDR3 has 15 residues. J was trimmed by 2 bases and V by 4 bases; bases with no gene match: 4. CDR3 amino acids: CSVGGQGGTKNIQYF. The CDR3 DNA reads TGCAGCGTTGGGGGACAGGGGGGAACCAAAAACATTCAGTACTTC.

The chain employs TRBV7-9 and TRBJ1-2, with D unclear. Looked up from germline, CDR1 is SEHNR and CDR2 is FQNEAQ (reference sequence). V lost 0 bases, J lost 5 bases, and 10 bases lay in between. This CDR3 spans 14 amino acids. The CDR3 DNA reads TGTGCCAGCAGCTTAGCGGTTCAGGATTATGGCTACACCTTC. Translated, it gives CASSLAVQDYGYTF.

This clone was counted once. The chain recombines TRBV19 with TRBJ1-1; D is unresolved. V was cut by 5 bases and J by 1 base, with 17 bases left in between. The CDR3 runs 16 residues. Germline loops: CDR1 LNHDA, CDR2 SQIVND (reference sequence). DNA for the CDR3: TGTGCCAGTAGTTTTGGCGCTCGGCAGGCGAACACTGAAGCTTTCTTT. This translates into CASSFGARQANTEAFF.

The gene calls are TRBV18 and TRBJ2-3; D is unclear. CDR3 length: 13 amino acids. The germline gives CDR1 KGHSH, CDR2 LQKENI. Trimming removed 3 bases at V and 3 bases at J, with 7 bases between. The CDR3 DNA follows: TGTGCCAGCTCACCTACCGGGACAGATACGCAGTATTTT. As protein: CASSPTGTDTQYF. Using reference TRBV18 and TRBJ2-3 for the parts outside the CDR3, the full variable domain is NAGVMQNPRHLVRRRGQEARLRCSPMKGHSHVYWYRQLPEEGLKFMVYLQKENIIDESGMPKERFSAEFPKEGPSILRIQQVVRGDSAAYFCASSPTGTDTQYFGPGTRLTVL.

The V and J genes are TRBV19 and TRBJ2-7, with 10 nucleotides matching TRBD1. CDR3 length: 15 amino acids. Per germline, CDR1 LNHDA and CDR2 SQIVND (reference sequence). The trim removed 3 bases at V and 3 bases at J, leaving 5 bases unmatched. The CDR3 sequence: CASSIDRGQGYEQYF. The CDR3 nucleotides are TGTGCCAGTAGTATCGACAGGGGGCAGGGCTACGAGCAGTACTTC.

This chain connects TRBV18 to TRBJ1-1; TRBD1 matches 7 bases. This CDR3 has 14 residues. The V and J ends lost 5 bases and 2 bases, in that order; junction bases with no gene match: 5. Germline V lookup: CDR1 KGHSH, CDR2 LQKENI. For the CDR3, the DNA is TGTGCCAGCTCAAGAGGACAGGACAACACTGAAGCTTTCTTT. Protein product: CASSRGQDNTEAFF.

This sequence joins TRBV4-1 and TRBJ2-6; D gene unclear. The CDR3 totals 15 residues. CDR1 and CDR2 from the germline V gene are MGHRA and YSYEKL. Trimming took 2 bases from V and 2 from J, leaving 7 bases between them. The CDR3 loop is CASSQYQTGANVLTF. Written as DNA, the CDR3 is TGCGCCAGCAGCCAATACCAGACTGGGGCCAACGTCCTGACTTTC.

The CDR3 coding sequence is TGTGCCAGCAGACCCGCGGGACGGGATAATGAAAAACTGTTTTTT. It specifies CASRPAGRDNEKLFF. V usage is TRBV28 and J usage is TRBJ1-4; D possibly corresponds to TRBD1 (5 bases). The germline CDR1 and CDR2 sequences are MDHEN and SYDVKM. CDR3 size: 15 residues. With 6 bases removed from V and 4 bases from J, the gap between germline ends came to 15 bases.

This clone was detected once. J is TRBJ2-3 and V is TRBV24-1; TRBD1 agrees at 8 bases. Germline V CDR1 and CDR2: KGHDR, SFDVKD. This CDR3 comprises 15 residues. V was pared by 4 bases and J by 5 bases, with 7 bases of the junction left unmatched. CDR3 in DNA: TGTGCCACCAGTGACCCGACAGGGGCTAGAGATACGCAGTATTTT. Translation: CATSDPTGARDTQYF.

This clone was counted between two and nine times. The V and J genes are TRBV28 and TRBJ1-1; 9 positions match TRBD1. In germline, CDR1 is MDHEN, CDR2 SYDVKM. There are 14 residues in the CDR3. Trimming took 6 bases from V and 11 from J; bases not matched to a gene: 13. CDR3 bases: TGTGCCAGCAGCTTAGGGGGGACAGGGCAGAGTGCTTTCTTT. Protein: CASSLGGTGQSAFF.

V and J are TRBV7-9 and TRBJ2-2; 7 nucleotides agree with TRBD1. CDR3 length: 16 residues. The V gene's germline CDR1 is SEHNR and CDR2 FQNEAQ (reference sequence). The ends lost 6 bases at V and 0 bases at J; junction bases unmatched: 7. This chain's CDR3 is CASRHPGQPNTGELFF. CDR3 nucleotides: TGTGCCAGCAGGCACCCGGGACAGCCGAACACCGGGGAGCTGTTTTTT.

Points on this clone: Additional DNA sequences in this sample encode the identical CDR3. The chain couples TRBV18 to TRBJ2-5; D call uncertain. Trimming took off 2 bases at V and 4 bases at J, with 8 bases between the two ends. The CDR3 is 13 amino acids. CDR1 is KGHSH and CDR2 is LQKENI in the germline V gene. The chain's CDR3 is CASSPGLSETQYF. The CDR3 coding sequence is TGTGCCAGCTCACCAGGGCTATCAGAGACCCAGTACTTC. The full variable domain, with the rest looked up from reference TRBV18 and TRBJ2-5, is NAGVMQNPRHLVRRRGQEARLRCSPMKGHSHVYWYRQLPEEGLKFMVYLQKENIIDESGMPKERFSAEFPKEGPSILRIQQVVRGDSAAYFCASSPGLSETQYFGPGTRLLVL.

The chain carries TRBV6-6 and TRBJ2-7, with D perhaps TRBD2 (6 bases). The CDR3 has 12 amino acids. Germline V gene sequence: CDR1 MNHNY, CDR2 SVGAGI (reference sequence). Trimming removed 6 bases from V and 7 bases from J, with 13 bases in between. The CDR3 DNA is TGTGCCAGCAGGACGGGAGAGGGGGAGCAGTACTTC. Residues: CASRTGEGEQYF.

The chain combines TRBV6-5 with TRBJ1-4; 7 bases agree with TRBD1. Germline CDR1 reads MNHEY; CDR2 reads SVGAGI. The V segment lost 2 bases and the J segment 14 bases; nucleotides outside the gene matches: 8. This CDR3 has 13 amino acids. The CDR3 DNA reads TGTGCCAGCAGTTACACCCTGACAGGGTGGCTGTTTTTT. This sequence encodes CASSYTLTGWLFF.

The chain carries TRBV28 and TRBJ2-2; 12 positions match TRBD2. The V and J ends lost 5 bases and 7 bases, in that order; junction bases with no gene match: 5. The CDR3 has 15 amino acids. CDR1 and CDR2 (germline): MDHEN, SYDVKM. The CDR3 protein is CASSLAGGQIGELFF. CDR3 coding DNA: TGTGCCAGCAGTCTAGCGGGAGGGCAGATCGGGGAGCTGTTTTTT.